One and the same sample provided the 29 T cell receptor beta chains below, sequenced in a study of T cell responses to AZD1222 COVID-19 vaccine. Repertoires were generated with immunoSEQ multiplex PCR, while TCRdb's copy carries only in-frame clones and drops some. Among over 110,000 clones listed, 92% were seen once. Material: peripheral blood, obtained 28 days after the second AZD1222 dose. These receptors originate from an adult who received the AZD1222 COVID-19 vaccine.

The rearrangement joins TRBV2 to TRBJ2-3; D is perhaps TRBD2 (7 bases). The CDR3 is 14 residues long. Germline assignment: CDR1 SNHLY and CDR2 FYNNEI. The V gene lost 5 bases and the J gene lost 5 bases, with 14 bases spanning the gap. For the CDR3, the DNA is TGTGCCAGCAGTCGGGGGGCACTTCAAGATACGCAGTATTTT. Encoded protein: CASSRGALQDTQYF.

As DNA, the CDR3 is TGTGCCAGCAGCTTAGTTTACAGGGTCAACACTGAAGCTTTCTTT. It translates to CASSLVYRVNTEAFF. The genes are TRBV7-2 and TRBJ1-1; TRBD1 might be the D (6 bases). This CDR3 is built from 15 residues. The V gene lost 1 base and the J gene lost 2 bases, with 11 bases spanning the gap. CDR1 and CDR2 from the germline V gene are SGHTA and FQGNSA. The full variable domain, its missing parts supplied by reference TRBV7-2 and TRBJ1-1, is GAGVSQSPSNKVTEKGKDVELRCDPISGHTALYWYRQSLGQGLEFLIYFQGNSAPDKSGLPSDRFSAERTGGSVSTLTIQRTQQEDSAVYLCASSLVYRVNTEAFFGQGTRLTVV.

This sequence joins TRBV28 and TRBJ1-6; possibly TRBD1 for D (5 bases). The V end was cut by 5 bases, the J end by 13 bases, with 18 bases between. The CDR3 extends over 14 amino acids. The germline gives CDR1 MDHEN, CDR2 SYDVKM. CDR3 sequence (DNA): TGTGCCAGCAGTGGCGGGCAGGGACCCGCGCCCCTCCACTTT. Translation: CASSGGQGPAPLHF.

The chain is built from TRBV4-3 and TRBJ2-1; TRBD2 might be the D (6 bases). Germline loops: CDR1 LGHNA, CDR2 YSLEER. The CDR3 loop spans 14 amino acids. Deletions cut 2 bases from V and 7 bases from J, with 12 bases between. The CDR3 DNA is TGCGCCAGCAGCCAAACCCGCAGCGGGAATGAGCAGTTCTTC. This sequence encodes CASSQTRSGNEQFF.

This chain links TRBV24-1 with TRBJ1-5; no clear D gene. This CDR3 region has 14 residues. V was clipped by 0 bases and J by 1 base, with 3 bases between them. The germline CDR1 and CDR2 sequences are KGHDR and SFDVKD. The CDR3 DNA is TGTGCCACCAGTGATTTGGACAGCAATCAGCCCCAGCATTTT. Translated: CATSDLDSNQPQHF.

This clone was detected only once. CDR3 in amino acids: CASSGPGHLVSGNTIYF. CDR3 coding DNA: TGTGCCAGCAGCGGACCGGGACACCTCGTCTCTGGAAACACCATATATTTT. The chain joins TRBV7-9 to TRBJ1-3, with D maybe TRBD1 (6 bases). This CDR3 contains 17 residues. CDR1 SEHNR and CDR2 FQNEAQ come from the germline V gene (reference sequence). The ends were cut back, 5 bases at V and 0 bases at J, with 17 bases in the middle.

CDR3 sequence: CATSNRPQGAFF. Written as DNA, the CDR3 is TGTGCCACCAGTAACCGACCCCAGGGAGCTTTCTTT. V is TRBV24-1 and J is TRBJ1-1; a possible D gene is TRBD1 (5 bases). The germline CDR1 and CDR2 sequences are KGHDR and SFDVKD. This CDR3 is built from 12 residues. Between the trimmed V and J ends, which lost 6 bases and 10 bases, there was a span of 14 bases.

About this clone itself: A junction end diverges from the germline sequence, so it may reflect a read error. The V gene is TRBV2, the J gene TRBJ2-3; 12 bases align to TRBD2. From germline, CDR1 is SNHLY and CDR2 FYNNEI. The length of the CDR3 is 15 residues. The CDR3: CVSRGLAGPLRGQYF. CDR3 sequence (DNA): TGTGTCAGCAGGGGACTAGCGGGCCCACTGCGAGGGCAGTATTTT.

The genes are TRBV19 and TRBJ1-2; a weak D match, TRBD1 (5 bases). Trimming removed 6 bases from V and 5 bases from J, with 25 bases in between. This CDR3 spans 17 amino acids. Looked up from germline, CDR1 is LNHDA and CDR2 is SQIVND (reference sequence). CDR3 DNA: TGTGCCAGTAGCCCACCGTTGTTAGGGACGTACTGGTATGGCTACACCTTC. Its translation is CASSPPLLGTYWYGYTF.

This clone was detected only once. This chain connects TRBV5-6 to TRBJ1-5; D remains ambiguous. This CDR3 comprises 14 residues. V was trimmed by 1 base and J by 2 bases, leaving 7 bases between them. Per the germline V gene, CDR1 is SGHDT and CDR2 is YYEEEE. CDR3 protein: CASSLMGGNQPQHF. The CDR3 DNA reads as TGTGCCAGCAGCTTGATGGGAGGCAATCAGCCCCAGCATTTT.

The rearrangement uses TRBV10-1 and TRBJ1-1, with 11 bases fitting TRBD1. The V and J ends lost 8 bases and 4 bases, in that order; junction bases with no gene match: 12. CDR3 length: 16 amino acids. Germline V gene lookup returns CDR1 WNHNN and CDR2 SYGVQD (reference sequence). CDR3 sequence reads: CASPPRRGQGGTEAFF. The CDR3 bases are TGCGCCAGCCCCCCACGAAGGGGACAGGGGGGCACTGAAGCTTTCTTT.

The chain is built from TRBV7-2 and TRBJ1-2, with 7 bases aligning to TRBD1. This CDR3 has 13 residues. The V gene end was trimmed by 4 bases and the J gene end by 8 bases; junction bases not matched to a gene: 7. CDR1 is SGHTA, CDR2 FQGNSA, per germline. Here the CDR3 DNA reads TGTGCCAGCAGCTATTCCCGGGACAGAGGCTACACCTTC. Its protein is CASSYSRDRGYTF.

V is TRBV13 and J is TRBJ1-1, with unresolved D. The germline gives CDR1 PRHDT, CDR2 FYEKMQ (reference sequence). This CDR3 contains 16 residues. V lost 4 bases and J 5 bases, leaving 20 bases between the germline ends. The CDR3 sequence is CASSCLGLLGGTEAFF. CDR3 nucleotides: TGTGCCAGCAGCTGTCTCGGACTGCTGGGAGGAACTGAAGCTTTCTTT.

V and J are TRBV24-1 and TRBJ1-2; D perhaps matches TRBD1 (6 bases). The CDR3 is 15 amino acids. V lost 4 bases, J lost 2 bases, and 13 bases lay in between. Germline CDR1 reads KGHDR; CDR2 reads SFDVKD. The CDR3 sequence: CATSDPGQSNYGYTF. CDR3 DNA sequence: TGTGCCACCAGTGACCCTGGACAGTCAAACTATGGCTACACCTTC.

The chain combines TRBV30 with TRBJ2-5; D is possibly TRBD2 (5 bases). Trimming took off 3 bases at V and 10 bases at J, with 15 bases between the two ends. In germline, CDR1 is GTSNPN, CDR2 SVGIG (reference sequence). This CDR3 is 12 amino acids long. For the CDR3, the DNA is TGTGCCTGGAGAACTTGGGGTGAGGGCCAGTACTTC. This sequence encodes CAWRTWGEGQYF.

V and J are TRBV6-1 and TRBJ2-2; 8 bases map to TRBD1. V trimming: 3 bases; J trimming: 6 bases; junction bases outside the gene matches: 9. This CDR3 contains 16 residues. Germline V CDR1 and CDR2: MNHNS, SASEGT. The CDR3 DNA reads as TGTGCCAGCAGTGATGAGGACAGGGTACAATCCGGGGAGCTGTTTTTT. Its protein product is CASSDEDRVQSGELFF.

The CDR3: CASSLGRQETQYF. The CDR3 bases are TGTGCCAGCAGCTTGGGCAGGCAAGAGACCCAGTACTTC. The chain recombines TRBV11-3 with TRBJ2-5; no clear D gene. Germline lookup yields CDR1 SGHNT and CDR2 YENEEA. The CDR3 covers 13 residues. The ends were cut back, 3 bases at V and 2 bases at J, with 7 bases in the middle.

The chain has TRBV6-4 and TRBJ1-2, with TRBD1 matching 7 bases. The germline V gene has CDR1 MRHNA and CDR2 SNTAGT. Trimming at V came to 8 bases and at J to 1 base, leaving 10 bases not matched to a gene. The CDR3 spans 15 residues. The CDR3, as DNA: TGTGCCAGCTCTGGTCAGGGGGGCCTTAACTATGGCTACACCTTC. Protein: CASSGQGGLNYGYTF.

The rearrangement joins TRBV5-1 to TRBJ1-2; D unclear. Trimming took 0 bases from V and 3 from J, leaving 15 bases between them. The CDR3 contains 16 residues. Germline loops: CDR1 SGHRS, CDR2 YFSETQ. The CDR3 region has the DNA TGCGCCAGCAGCTTGGGGGAGGCAGGTGAGGACTATGGCTACACCTTC. The encoded protein is CASSLGEAGEDYGYTF.

The chain employs TRBV27 and TRBJ2-2, with 9 nucleotides matching TRBD2. CDR3 size: 15 residues. The V segment lost 8 bases and the J segment 4 bases; nucleotides outside the gene matches: 8. Germline CDR1 and CDR2: MNHEY and SMNVEV (reference sequence). CDR3 sequence (DNA): TGTGCCAGCGCGGCGAGGCGGGAGGGCACCGGGGAGCTGTTTTTT. This translates into CASAARREGTGELFF.

The chain recombines TRBV19 with TRBJ1-1; 8 positions agree with TRBD1. Trimming at V came to 10 bases and at J to 5 bases, leaving 9 bases not matched to a gene. This CDR3 has 13 residues. The germline V gene encodes CDR1 LNHDA and CDR2 SQIVND (reference sequence). CDR3 protein: CATRAGGITEAFF. The CDR3 coding sequence is TGTGCCACCAGGGCAGGGGGCATTACTGAAGCTTTCTTT.

The rearrangement joins TRBV19 to TRBJ2-7; 11 nucleotides align to TRBD1. The CDR3 is 14 residues long. Germline CDR1 reads LNHDA; CDR2 reads SQIVND (reference sequence). V lost 3 bases and J lost 7; bases outside the gene matches: 5. In DNA form, the CDR3 reads TGTGCCAGTAGTATCGGGACAGGGGGACGGGAGCAGTACTTC. Its protein product is CASSIGTGGREQYF. Based on the CDR3 plus reference TRBV19 and TRBJ2-7, the full variable domain is DGGITQSPKYLFRKEGQNVTLSCEQNLNHDAMYWYRQDPGQGLRLIYYSQIVNDFQKGDIAEGYSVSREKKESFPLTVTSAQKNPTAFYLCASSIGTGGREQYFGPGTRLTVT.

This rearrangement joins TRBV9 to TRBJ2-1, with TRBD2 matching over 9 bases. Losses at the gene ends were 0 bases for V and 4 bases for J; bases not matched to a gene: 5. This CDR3 is 16 amino acids long. Germline values: CDR1 SGDLS, CDR2 YYNGEE. CDR3: CASSVGGREGYNEQFF. CDR3 nucleotide sequence: TGTGCCAGCAGCGTAGGAGGGCGGGAGGGGTACAATGAGCAGTTCTTC.

V usage is TRBV3-1 (or the pseudogene TRBV3-2) and J usage is TRBJ2-1; D gene uncertain. Germline values: CDR1 LGHDT, CDR2 YNNKEL (reference sequence). The CDR3 runs to 14 residues. The germline V and J ends were trimmed by 4 bases and 6 bases, with 13 bases remaining between them. The CDR3 loop is CASSPLTAFNEQFF. CDR3 DNA: TGTGCCAGCAGCCCCCTGACTGCCTTCAATGAGCAGTTCTTC.

The chain links TRBV7-2 to TRBJ2-2; 10 bases are a match to TRBD2. Germline loops: CDR1 SGHTA, CDR2 FQGNSA. The length of the CDR3 is 18 residues. V lost 5 bases, J lost 5 bases, and 14 bases stayed unmatched. The CDR3 reads CASSLRPAGGPKTGELFF. CDR3 nucleotides: TGTGCCAGCAGCCTACGACCAGCGGGAGGGCCTAAGACCGGGGAGCTGTTTTTT.

The chain joins TRBV19 to TRBJ1-4; a possible D gene is TRBD1 (6 bases). The length of the CDR3 is 16 residues. Germline V gene sequence: CDR1 LNHDA, CDR2 SQIVND (reference sequence). V shed 3 bases and J shed 4 bases, with 15 bases lying between them. The CDR3 nucleotides read TGTGCCAGTAGTATCCCTTCCAGGGGAGTTAATGAAAAACTGTTTTTT. Its translation: CASSIPSRGVNEKLFF.

This chain links TRBV14 with TRBJ2-5; no reliable D call. This CDR3 has 15 residues. Deletions cut 2 bases from V and 2 bases from J, with 12 bases between. Looked up from germline, CDR1 is SGHDN and CDR2 is FVKESK. The CDR3 sequence: CASSQFLNSQETQYF. The CDR3 nucleotides read TGTGCCAGCAGCCAATTCCTGAACTCTCAAGAGACCCAGTACTTC.

The V and J genes are TRBV5-1 and TRBJ1-2; 10 nucleotides line up with TRBD1. Germline CDR1 is SGHRS and CDR2 is YFSETQ. This CDR3 is 13 amino acids long. The trim removed 0 bases at V and 8 bases at J, leaving 1 base unmatched. The DNA for the CDR3 is TGCGCCAGCAGCTTGGGACAGGGGGCAGGCTACACCTTC. It is translated as CASSLGQGAGYTF.

The chain combines TRBV6-2 or TRBV6-3 with TRBJ1-1; 8 nucleotides match TRBD1. CDR3 length equals 15 residues. The junction had 9 bases not matched to a gene; V was cut back by 5 bases and J by 4 bases. The germline CDR1 and CDR2 sequences are MNHEY and SVGEGT. The CDR3 reads CASSRYRDRFTEAFF. CDR3 DNA sequence: TGTGCCAGCAGTCGCTACCGGGACAGGTTCACTGAAGCTTTCTTT.